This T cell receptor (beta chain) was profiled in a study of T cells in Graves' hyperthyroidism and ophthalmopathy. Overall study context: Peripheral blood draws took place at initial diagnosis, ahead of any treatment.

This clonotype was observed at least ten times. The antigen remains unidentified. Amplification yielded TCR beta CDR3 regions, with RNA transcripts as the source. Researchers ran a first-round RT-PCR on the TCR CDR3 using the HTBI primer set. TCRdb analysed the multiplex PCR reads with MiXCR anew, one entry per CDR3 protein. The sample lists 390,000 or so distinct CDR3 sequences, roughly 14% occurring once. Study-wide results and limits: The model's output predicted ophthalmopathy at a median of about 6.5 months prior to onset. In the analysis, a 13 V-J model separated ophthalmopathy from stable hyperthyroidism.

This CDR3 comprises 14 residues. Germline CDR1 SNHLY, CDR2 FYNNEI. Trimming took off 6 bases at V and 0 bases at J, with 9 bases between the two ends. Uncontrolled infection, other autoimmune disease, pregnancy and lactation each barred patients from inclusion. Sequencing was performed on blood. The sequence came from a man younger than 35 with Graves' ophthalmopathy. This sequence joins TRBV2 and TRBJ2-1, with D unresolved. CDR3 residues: CASSSLRSYNEQFF. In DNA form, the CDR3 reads TGTGCCAGCAGCTCACTTCGCTCCTACAATGAGCAGTTCTTC.